The 18 T cell receptor beta chains presented below share a single source sample, sequenced in a study of human T cells and chemical hapten exposure. Each CDR3 protein is one row after TCRdb ran MiXCR on the RACE reads. The sample carries about 49,000 distinct CDR3 sequences, roughly 9.5% recorded once. Documented time point: patch test 1, 2 weeks after DPC sensitization. The treatment is: therapeutic diphenylcyclopropenone sensitization with weekly scalp DPC. The sequencing used whole blood, collected in connection with sensitization to the hapten diphenylcyclopropenone (DPC). These receptors all come from a woman aged 45 to 65 with alopecia areata. Some clones in this sample may be carry-over from other donors' samples.

This clonotype was observed at least ten times. V and J are TRBV21-1 and TRBJ2-7; no DNA check was done on the table's D call, TRBD1. TRBV21-1 is termed a pseudogene. The CDR3 is made up of 16 amino acids. The CDR3 spells CASSLKEQGATYEQYF. CDR3 nucleotide sequence: TGTGCCAGCAGCTTAAAAGAACAGGGGGCCACCTACGAGCAGTACTTC.

The V call is TRBV4-3, the J call TRBJ2-5, with TRBD1 as a possible D gene (6 bases). This CDR3 has 14 amino acids. V was shortened by 0 bases and J by 2 bases, with 7 bases between the two germline ends. Germline assignment: CDR1 LGHNA and CDR2 YSLEER. CDR3 region: CASSQETGQETQYF. CDR3 in DNA: TGCGCCAGCAGCCAAGAAACAGGGCAAGAGACCCAGTACTTC.

This clonotype has more than one count but fewer than ten. The chain has TRBV20-1 and TRBJ2-1; 9 bases line up with TRBD2. Germline CDR1 reads DFQATT; CDR2 reads SNEGSKA (reference sequence). J gave up 5 bases and V 3 bases, and 14 bases lay outside the gene matches. This CDR3 spans 17 amino acids. For the CDR3, the DNA is TGCAGTGCTAGGAGCCGGATGTGGCGGGAGGGCCACAATGAGCAGTTCTTC. The encoded protein is CSARSRMWREGHNEQFF.

The J gene is TRBJ2-3, the V gene TRBV20-1; D not resolved. Trimming cost V 4 bases and J 1 base, with 15 bases left between them. The V gene's germline CDR1 is DFQATT and CDR2 SNEGSKA (reference sequence). This CDR3 comprises 15 residues. CDR3 bases: TGCAGTGCTACCTATAGCCGAGCCCGCACAGATACGCAGTATTTT. Translation: CSATYSRARTDTQYF.

This clonotype was detected many times. The chain couples TRBV9 to TRBJ2-2; 10 nucleotides align to TRBD2. This CDR3 comprises 16 residues. Germline CDR1 SGDLS, CDR2 YYNGEE. Trimming cost V 0 bases and J 6 bases; bases outside gene matches: 5. DNA of the CDR3: TGTGCCAGCAGCGTAGTCAGCGGGAGGGCCTCCGGGGAGCTGTTTTTT. Translation gives CASSVVSGRASGELFF. The whole variable domain, filled in from reference TRBV9 and TRBJ2-2, reads DSGVTQTPKHLITATGQRVTLRCSPRSGDLSVYWYQQSLDQGLQFLIQYYNGEERAKGNILERFSAQQFPDLHSELNLSSLELGDSALYFCASSVVSGRASGELFFGEGSRLTVL.

This clonotype occurred many times. The chain has TRBV7-6 and TRBJ1-5; 10 bases are shared with TRBD1. Trimming cost V 1 base and J 7 bases; bases outside gene matches: 1. CDR3 length: 14 amino acids. Germline CDR1 and CDR2: SGHVS and FNYEAQ. CDR3 sequence reads: CASSLVTGGQPQHF. The CDR3, as DNA: TGTGCCAGCAGCTTAGTGACAGGGGGCCAGCCCCAGCATTTT. The full variable domain, rest sourced from reference TRBV7-6 and TRBJ1-5, is GAGVSQSPRYKVTKRGQDVALRCDPISGHVSLYWYRQALGQGPEFLTYFNYEAQQDKSGLPNDRFSAERPEGSISTLTIQRTEQRDSAMYRCASSLVTGGQPQHFGDGTRLSIL.

This sequence joins TRBV18 and TRBJ2-7; perhaps TRBD1 as D (5 bases). Germline CDR1 is KGHSH and CDR2 is LQKENI. The CDR3 contains 12 residues. The V gene lost 4 bases and the J gene lost 2 bases, with 6 bases spanning the gap. CDR3 in amino acids: CASSQTAYEQYF. CDR3 coding DNA: TGTGCCAGCTCACAGACAGCCTACGAGCAGTACTTC. Looking up the rest from reference TRBV18 and TRBJ2-7 gives the full variable domain: NAGVMQNPRHLVRRRGQEARLRCSPMKGHSHVYWYRQLPEEGLKFMVYLQKENIIDESGMPKERFSAEFPKEGPSILRIQQVVRGDSAAYFCASSQTAYEQYFGPGTRLTVT.

V is TRBV12-3 or TRBV12-4 and J is TRBJ1-1; D not resolved. V was shortened by 7 bases and J by 8 bases, with 11 bases between the two germline ends. CDR3 length equals 11 residues. This CDR3 is CASTASGEAFF. The DNA of the CDR3 is TGTGCCAGCACCGCTTCGGGCGAAGCTTTCTTT.

This clonotype was seen repeatedly, ten times or more. This chain joins TRBV5-3 and TRBJ2-1; 14 positions match TRBD2. TRBV5-3 qualifies as an ORF whose function is uncertain. This CDR3 comprises 18 residues. Trimming took 5 bases from V and 0 from J; bases not matched to a gene: 7. The CDR3 region is CARRLGLAGVGSYNEQFF. CDR3 in DNA: TGTGCCAGAAGACTGGGACTAGCGGGAGTCGGCTCCTACAATGAGCAGTTCTTC.

This clonotype was found many times. The rearrangement joins TRBV5-1 to TRBJ2-5, with no clear D. The CDR3 extends over 14 amino acids. Trimming shortened V by 1 base and J by 4 bases, and 11 bases separated the two germline ends. Germline lookup yields CDR1 SGHRS and CDR2 YFSETQ. In DNA, the CDR3 is TGCGCCAGCAGCTTGAGTCCCCGGATAGAGACCCAGTACTTC. Translated: CASSLSPRIETQYF. The whole variable domain, remainder taken from reference TRBV5-1 and TRBJ2-5, is KAGVTQTPRYLIKTRGQQVTLSCSPISGHRSVSWYQQTPGQGLQFLFEYFSETQRNKGNFPGRFSGRQFSNSRSEMNVSTLELGDSALYLCASSLSPRIETQYFGPGTRLLVL.

This clonotype appeared many times. The CDR3 region is CASSPTAGRRTEAFF. CDR3 sequence (DNA): TGTGCCAGCAGTCCTACGGCAGGGAGGAGAACTGAAGCTTTCTTT. This chain joins TRBV27 and TRBJ1-1, with D possibly being TRBD1 (5 bases). CDR1 is MNHEY, CDR2 SMNVEV, per germline (reference sequence). Trimming cost V 5 bases and J 5 bases, with 18 bases left between them. CDR3 size: 15 residues.

This clonotype has a count of ten or more. CDR3 bases: TGTGCCAGCAGGAGGGGGGCTAAATCACCCCTCCACTTT. It specifies CASRRGAKSPLHF. This rearrangement joins TRBV2 to TRBJ1-6; possibly TRBD1 for D (6 bases). CDR3 length equals 13 residues. Trimming took off 6 bases at V and 10 bases at J, with 13 bases between the two ends. Per the germline V gene, CDR1 is SNHLY and CDR2 is FYNNEI.

This clonotype came up many times. CDR3 sequence: CAWSVTGTSGQETQYF. The CDR3 DNA reads TGTGCCTGGAGTGTAACCGGGACTAGCGGCCAAGAGACCCAGTACTTC. The V call is TRBV30, the J call TRBJ2-5; 11 bases map to TRBD2. This CDR3 spans 16 amino acids. Germline trimming cut 0 bases from V and 1 base from J; bases unmatched to any gene: 4. Germline V lookup: CDR1 GTSNPN, CDR2 SVGIG (reference sequence).

This clonotype was detected ten times or more. The chain employs TRBV5-5 and TRBJ2-7, with TRBD1 identical over 7 bases. CDR3 length equals 14 residues. The V and J ends lost 4 bases and 5 bases, in that order; junction bases with no gene match: 9. Germline V gene lookup returns CDR1 SGHKS and CDR2 YYEKEE (reference sequence). Here the CDR3 reads CASSQTTGRHEQYF. Written as DNA, the CDR3 is TGTGCCAGCAGCCAAACGACAGGGCGTCACGAGCAGTACTTC.

The chain has TRBV7-8 and TRBJ2-3; D call uncertain. This CDR3 comprises 13 residues. Trimming shortened V by 4 bases and J by 6 bases, and 11 bases separated the two germline ends. Germline loops: CDR1 SGHVS, CDR2 FQNEAQ. The DNA for the CDR3 is TGTGCCAGCAGCTCCGATCGGACGGATACGCAGTATTTT. Protein product: CASSSDRTDTQYF.

At least ten counts were recorded for this clonotype. The V and J genes are TRBV5-5 and TRBJ1-6; tentatively, D is TRBD1 (5 bases). Trimming removed 0 bases from V and 7 bases from J, with 11 bases in between. Looked up from germline, CDR1 is SGHKS and CDR2 is YYEKEE (reference sequence). CDR3 length: 15 residues. CDR3 amino acids: CASSLDIRENSPLHF. The CDR3 DNA reads TGTGCCAGCAGCTTGGATATCAGGGAGAATTCACCCCTCCACTTT.

This clonotype was recorded many times. V usage is TRBV7-9 and J usage is TRBJ2-2; the D call may be TRBD1 or TRBD2 (5 bases each). This CDR3 spans 15 amino acids. V gave up 3 bases and J gave up 0 bases, with 8 bases separating them. Germline V gives CDR1 SEHNR, CDR2 FQNEAQ (reference sequence). The CDR3 region has the DNA TGTGCCAGCAGCTTTTCGGGACCGAACACCGGGGAGCTGTTTTTT. This translates into CASSFSGPNTGELFF.

This clonotype came up many times. This chain links TRBV6-2 or TRBV6-3 with TRBJ2-1; 9 nucleotides agree with TRBD2. CDR1 and CDR2 (germline): MNHEY, SVGEGT. CDR3 length: 13 residues. The ends lost 6 bases at V and 8 bases at J; junction bases unmatched: 5. This CDR3 reads CASRVAGVDEQFF. CDR3 nucleotides: TGTGCCAGCAGGGTAGCGGGAGTCGATGAGCAGTTCTTC.